This T cell receptor (beta chain) was captured by sequencing in a study of T cell responses to AZD1222 COVID-19 vaccine. Study-wide results and limits: The donor cohort was predominantly white British with a female majority, and clonal diversity may have been underestimated. Unmutated variant regions reportedly attract nearly half of all spike-specific TCRs. When two AZD1222 doses had been given, Spike-specific TCR breadth and depth rose.

A remark on this clone: Its antigen is not known.

Doses given second, at about 4 or about 12 weeks, were pooled. In germline, CDR1 is LNHDA, CDR2 SQIVND (reference sequence). V was pared by 8 bases and J by 3 bases, with 11 bases between. CDR3 length equals 14 residues. Method: immunoSEQ multiplex PCR; TCRdb's copy keeps in-frame clones and lacks some. In the table there are some 96,000 clones, approximately 91% of which are singletons. Specimen: peripheral blood, collected 28 days after the second AZD1222 dose. This chain joins TRBV19 and TRBJ2-6; possibly TRBD1 for D (5 bases). This receptor was obtained from an adult who received the AZD1222 COVID-19 vaccine. The chain's CDR3 is CASSRGGGANVLTF. As DNA, the CDR3 is TGTGCCAGTTCTAGGGGTGGTGGGGCCAACGTCCTGACTTTC.